The TCR beta chain under discussion was sequenced for a study of OX40 agonist ivuxolimab in advanced cancers. TCRdb's copy holds only in-frame clones and misses some; the assay was immunoSEQ multiplex PCR. Here the sample spans 20,000 to 25,000 clones, approximately 87% being singletons. Only one count was recorded for this clone. What it binds is not known. V was trimmed by 5 bases and J by 1 base, leaving 12 bases between them. Looked up from germline, CDR1 is SEHNR and CDR2 is FQNEAQ (reference sequence). The CDR3 runs 15 residues. General study points: CD8+ T cells were the subset that, on average, had more expanded clones than CD4+.

This clonotype originated in an adult with an advanced solid tumor such as melanoma, head and neck, liver or kidney cancer. The source material was CD4+ or CD8+ T cells sorted from blood, sampled in a trial of the OX40 agonist ivuxolimab. The gene calls are TRBV7-9 and TRBJ2-4; D ambiguous. CDR3 bases: TGTGCCAGCAGCCCCCCGGTCGTTGCCAAAAACATTCAGTACTTC. This codes for CASSPPVVAKNIQYF.